These 23 T cell receptor beta chains came from one sample sequenced in a study of spatial heterogeneity in lung cancer. The time point is: blood at routine non-recurrence follow-up after resection. Unsorted samples of tumor, nontumor lung or frozen PBMC had their whole RNA sequenced. A single record per CDR3 protein comes from TCRdb applying MiXCR to the 5' RACE reads. In the table there are 95,000 to 130,000 distinct CDR3 sequences, 10% to 15% of which are singletons. The sequencing here drew on PBMCs, taken at follow-up. These receptors all come from a male donor with early-stage non-small cell lung cancer.

This clonotype is medium-sized within its sample. This chain uses TRBV28 with TRBJ2-5; the D is unclear. The germline gives CDR1 MDHEN, CDR2 SYDVKM. V shed 3 bases and J shed 5 bases, with 7 bases lying between them. The CDR3 loop spans 12 amino acids. CDR3 loop: CASSFTIETQYF. The CDR3 DNA is TGTGCCAGCAGTTTTACGATCGAGACCCAGTACTTC.

This clonotype is medium-sized in the sample. This chain links TRBV20-1 with TRBJ2-3; the D gene could be TRBD1 or TRBD2 (5 bases each). In germline, CDR1 is DFQATT, CDR2 SNEGSKA (reference sequence). Trimming took off 2 bases at V and 2 bases at J, with 11 bases between the two ends. The CDR3 contains 14 residues. The CDR3 bases are TGCAGTGCTAGACGCCGGGGCTACACAGATACGCAGTATTTT. This translates into CSARRRGYTDTQYF.

This chain links TRBV9 with TRBJ2-1; 8 bases match TRBD2. CDR1 is SGDLS and CDR2 is YYNGEE in the germline V gene. The length of the CDR3 is 14 residues. V shed 4 bases and J 6 bases; nucleotides not matched to a gene: 6. Written as DNA, the CDR3 is TGTGCCAGCAGCCCAGCGGGGACTAGCAATGAGCAGTTCTTC. It encodes CASSPAGTSNEQFF.

This clonotype was counted ten times or more. V is TRBV4-2 and J is TRBJ2-3; 12 bases are a match to TRBD2. The germline V gene encodes CDR1 LGHNA and CDR2 YNFKEQ. The V segment lost 0 bases and the J segment 2 bases; nucleotides outside the gene matches: 6. The CDR3 covers 18 residues. The CDR3 region has the DNA TGTGCCAGCAGCCAAGAAATACTAGCGGGGGGCTACACAGATACGCAGTATTTT. Protein sequence: CASSQEILAGGYTDTQYF.

This clonotype occurred a few times. The chain joins TRBV20-1 to TRBJ2-7; D not certain. With 0 bases removed from V and 2 bases from J, the gap between germline ends came to 2 bases. The CDR3 sequence is 11 residues long. Germline V lookup: CDR1 DFQATT, CDR2 SNEGSKA (reference sequence). CDR3 sequence reads: CSARDTYEQYF. The CDR3 nucleotides read TGCAGTGCTAGAGATACCTACGAGCAGTACTTC.

The table lists this clonotype with a few counts. The V and J genes are TRBV28 and TRBJ2-5; 7 bases match TRBD1. Per the germline V gene, CDR1 is MDHEN and CDR2 is SYDVKM. The CDR3 is 15 amino acids. J lost 1 base, V lost 6 bases, and 8 bases had no gene match. The CDR3 protein is CASRRQGSFQETQYF. CDR3 bases: TGTGCCAGCAGACGACAGGGTTCTTTCCAAGAGACCCAGTACTTC.

This clonotype was seen many times. The rearrangement joins TRBV5-1 to TRBJ2-7; D could derive from TRBD1 or TRBD2 (5 bases each). V lost 4 bases and J 5 bases, leaving 16 bases between the germline ends. CDR1 SGHRS and CDR2 YFSETQ come from the germline V gene. This CDR3 contains 14 residues. CDR3 in DNA: TGCGCCAGCAGCGGCTTGGGACGGACCCACGAGCAGTACTTC. This gives the protein CASSGLGRTHEQYF.

The chain recombines TRBV12-3 or TRBV12-4 with TRBJ1-5; 7 bases line up with TRBD1. This CDR3 spans 15 amino acids. V gave up 5 bases and J gave up 6 bases; unmatched junction bases: 10. Here the CDR3 reads CASSRTGKHSQPQHF. CDR3 DNA: TGTGCCAGCAGTCGGACAGGAAAACACTCTCAGCCCCAGCATTTT.

At least ten counts were recorded for this clonotype. This chain links TRBV28 with TRBJ2-7; either TRBD1 or TRBD2 may fit D (5 bases each). V was pared by 4 bases and J by 5 bases, with 15 bases between. This CDR3 contains 14 residues. CDR1 is MDHEN, CDR2 SYDVKM, per germline. CDR3 nucleotide sequence: TGTGCCAGCAGTTCAGGAACTAGGGGTGACGAGCAGTACTTC. Its translation is CASSSGTRGDEQYF.

This clonotype turned up a few times. The chain combines TRBV2 with TRBJ2-3; 9 nucleotides agree with TRBD1. Looked up from germline, CDR1 is SNHLY and CDR2 is FYNNEI. The ends lost 7 bases at V and 4 bases at J; junction bases unmatched: 12. The CDR3 sequence is 16 residues long. The chain's CDR3 is CASTTRSTGGSDTQYF. The DNA of the CDR3 is TGTGCCAGCACCACTCGGTCGACAGGGGGGTCAGATACGCAGTATTTT.

The rearrangement uses TRBV7-9 and TRBJ2-2; D not certain. The CDR3 spans 14 residues. Trimming pared 5 bases from V and 2 bases from J, leaving 9 bases between. The germline CDR1 and CDR2 sequences are SEHNR and FQNEAQ (reference sequence). The CDR3 bases are TGTGCCAGCAGCCCCGAGACAAACACCGGGGAGCTGTTTTTT. Amino acids: CASSPETNTGELFF.

The chain is built from TRBV5-4 and TRBJ1-1; 7 positions agree with TRBD1. Per germline, CDR1 SGHNT and CDR2 YYREEE (reference sequence). The CDR3 totals 12 residues. The V and J ends lost 5 bases and 11 bases, in that order; junction bases with no gene match: 9. The CDR3 here is CASSYTGVRAFF. The DNA of the CDR3 is TGTGCCAGCAGTTATACAGGGGTTAGGGCTTTCTTT.

V and J are TRBV15 and TRBJ2-1; D gene unclear. The V end lost 0 bases, the J end lost 3 bases, and 9 bases lay between the germline ends. The CDR3 has 15 amino acids. Per the germline V gene, CDR1 is LNHNV and CDR2 is YYDKDF (reference sequence). DNA for the CDR3: TGTGCCACCAGCAGAGATAAGTGGGTCTACAATGAGCAGTTCTTC. It codes for CATSRDKWVYNEQFF.

There are many counts of this clonotype. V gene TRBV5-5 combines with J gene TRBJ2-2, with TRBD1 as a possible D gene (5 bases). CDR1 and CDR2 from the germline V gene are SGHKS and YYEKEE (reference sequence). V lost 0 bases and J 3 bases, leaving 9 bases between the germline ends. The CDR3 spans 15 residues. CDR3 in DNA: TGTGCCAGCAGCTTGGGGCAGGGATACACCGGGGAGCTGTTTTTT. Translation: CASSLGQGYTGELFF.

This CDR3 is CSVSLGEWTQYF. CDR3 sequence (DNA): TGCAGCGTTTCGCTAGGGGAGTGGACCCAGTACTTC. The gene calls are TRBV29-1 and TRBJ2-5, with D perhaps matching TRBD1 or TRBD2 (5 bases each). The germline gives CDR1 SQVTM, CDR2 ANQGSEA. V shed 5 bases and J shed 7 bases, with 14 bases lying between them. This CDR3 comprises 12 residues. Full variable domain (remainder filled in from reference TRBV29-1 and TRBJ2-5): SAVISQKPSRDICQRGTSLTIQCQVDSQVTMMFWYRQQPGQSLTLIATANQGSEATYESGFVIDKFPISRPNLTFSTLTVSNMSPEDSSIYLCSVSLGEWTQYFGPGTRLLVL.

This clonotype was detected a few times. The chain joins TRBV29-1 to TRBJ1-2; D not certain. The CDR3 is 8 amino acids. CDR1 is SQVTM and CDR2 is ANQGSEA in the germline V gene. V lost 4 bases and J lost 8, with 2 bases in between. The CDR3 nucleotides read TGCAGCGTTGGGGGCTACACCTTC. The encoded protein is CSVGGYTF. The variable domain in full, completed from reference TRBV29-1 and TRBJ1-2, reads SAVISQKPSRDICQRGTSLTIQCQVDSQVTMMFWYRQQPGQSLTLIATANQGSEATYESGFVIDKFPISRPNLTFSTLTVSNMSPEDSSIYLCSVGGYTFGSGTRLTVV.

This clonotype was observed a handful of times. The rearrangement uses TRBV12-3 or TRBV12-4 and TRBJ2-5; 8 bases align to TRBD2. The CDR3 totals 15 residues. V gave up 8 bases and J gave up 0 bases; unmatched junction bases: 8. CDR3 sequence (DNA): TGTGCCAGCCGTGTTGGCGGGGGGAACCAAGAGACCCAGTACTTC. It encodes CASRVGGGNQETQYF.

The chain employs TRBV3-1 and TRBJ2-7; 7 bases fit TRBD1. The CDR3 totals 13 residues. Per the germline V gene, CDR1 is LGHDT and CDR2 is YNNKEL (reference sequence). The V and J ends lost 4 bases and 6 bases, in that order; junction bases with no gene match: 6. DNA for the CDR3: TGTGCCAGCAGCCCCAGGGGGATGTTCGAGCAGTACTTC. Its protein product is CASSPRGMFEQYF.

This clonotype showed up just a few times. The chain links TRBV9 to TRBJ2-5; no definite D call. The CDR3 contains 15 residues. Germline CDR1 SGDLS, CDR2 YYNGEE. V was cut by 0 bases and J by 5 bases, with 14 bases left in between. CDR3 in DNA: TGTGCCAGCAGCGTAGTGGTAGGGCAGACGGAGACCCAGTACTTC. This translates into CASSVVVGQTETQYF.

This clonotype was recorded many times. This chain links TRBV20-1 with TRBJ1-2; 8 bases line up with TRBD1. V trimming: 1 base; J trimming: 6 bases; junction bases outside the gene matches: 7. The CDR3 extends over 14 amino acids. Germline V gene data show CDR1 as DFQATT and CDR2 as SNEGSKA (reference sequence). The DNA of the CDR3 is TGCAGTGCTAGAGTGACGGACAGGGCGAATGGCTACACCTTC. It translates to CSARVTDRANGYTF.

The chain's CDR3 is CASSWESNQPQHF. The DNA for the CDR3 is TGTGCCAGCAGTTGGGAGAGCAATCAGCCCCAGCATTTT. V gene TRBV2 combines with J gene TRBJ1-5; no definite D call. Germline CDR1 SNHLY, CDR2 FYNNEI. The V end was cut by 5 bases, the J end by 1 base, with 6 bases between. The CDR3 contains 13 residues.

The chain has TRBV20-1 and TRBJ1-1; weak D call: TRBD1 (5 bases). Germline assignment: CDR1 DFQATT and CDR2 SNEGSKA (reference sequence). This CDR3 comprises 8 residues. The V and J ends lost 5 bases and 13 bases respectively, with 8 bases between them. The CDR3 reads CSAPGIFF. In DNA form, the CDR3 reads TGCAGTGCTCCAGGGATTTTCTTT.

The V gene is TRBV12-3 or TRBV12-4, the J gene TRBJ1-1, with unresolved D. Trimming took off 8 bases at V and 4 bases at J, with 17 bases between the two ends. The CDR3 sequence is 14 residues long. The CDR3 protein is CASVPDAVGTEAFF. The CDR3 bases are TGTGCCAGCGTCCCTGATGCGGTCGGCACTGAAGCTTTCTTT.